The 30 T cell receptor beta chains listed next were all sequenced from one sample in a study of T cells in women clearing cervical HPV infection. Profiled with immunoSEQ multiplex PCR; TCRdb holds only in-frame clones, not every one. In all, the sample yields some 39,000 clones. The material sequenced was blood buffy coat. Receptors were obtained from a woman between 18 and 69 years old with a cervical HPV16 infection that either progressed to CIN3+ or cleared (not recorded which).

Worth noting for this clone: The DNA ends 3 residues before the CDR3 does, and the rest of the CDR3 is filled in from the germline J gene. This sequence joins TRBV5-1 and TRBJ2-1; weak D call: TRBD1 (6 bases). The CDR3 contains 15 residues. Germline CDR1 SGHRS, CDR2 YFSETQ. The ends were cut back, 3 bases at V and 7 bases at J, with 17 bases in the middle. The CDR3 spells CASSSQGIFINEQFF. Partial CDR3 DNA: TGCGCCAGCAGCTCACAGGGTATCTTTATAAATGAG.

Remarks on this clone: The read finishes 3 residues shy of the CDR3 end, and the germline J gene is used to complete it. The chain recombines TRBV6-2 or TRBV6-3 with TRBJ2-3; a possible D gene is TRBD2 (6 bases). Germline loops: CDR1 MNHEY, CDR2 SVGEGT. This CDR3 has 15 residues. The CDR3 sequence: CASSSPAGPQETQYF. The sequenced part of the CDR3 DNA is TGTGCCAGCAGTTCCCCAGCGGGCCCACAAGAGACG.

Comment on this clone: The read is 3 residues too short to cover the CDR3 end, so that end is filled in from the germline J gene. V usage is TRBV29-1 and J usage is TRBJ2-1; 9 bases are a match to TRBD2. Germline V gene lookup returns CDR1 SQVTM and CDR2 ANQGSEA. This CDR3 has 12 residues. V was clipped by 3 bases and J by 8 bases; unmatched bases: 2. The CDR3 bases that were read are TGCAGCGTTGAGCGGGAGGGGGATGAG. Its translation is CSVEREGDE. The full CDR3 sequence reads CSVEREGDEQFF.

Regarding this clone: The CDR3 end is not reached by the read, which stops 3 residues before it; the germline J gene fills it in. V usage is TRBV7-9 and J usage is TRBJ2-5, with D uncertain. Deletions cut 5 bases from V and 5 bases from J, with 9 bases between. This CDR3 spans 12 amino acids. CDR1 is SEHNR, CDR2 FQNEAQ, per germline (reference sequence). CDR3 DNA (partial): TGTGCCAGCAGCCCAGGCCGGGAGACC. Protein product: CASSPGRET. The whole CDR3 protein is CASSPGRETQYF.

Comments on this clone: The read terminates 3 residues before the CDR3 end, so the remaining end is supplied by the germline J gene. V usage is TRBV7-9 and J usage is TRBJ1-2, with D unclear. Germline CDR1 reads SEHNR; CDR2 reads FQNEAQ (reference sequence). CDR3 length: 12 residues. CDR3 region: CASSFTSNDYTF. CDR3 DNA, as far as it was read: TGTGCCAGCAGCTTTACTAGCAACGAC. Drawing the rest from reference TRBV7-9 and TRBJ1-2, the complete variable domain is DTGVSQNPRHKITKRGQNVTFRCDPISEHNRLYWYRQTLGQGPEFLTYFQNEAQLEKSRLLSDRFSAERPKGSFSTLEIQRTEQGDSAMYLCASSFTSNDYTFGSGTRLTVV.

Concerning this clone: Read sequence stops 3 residues before the CDR3 end, and the germline J gene provides the missing end. V is TRBV30 and J is TRBJ2-3, with a weak D call TRBD2 (7 bases). Germline V gene data show CDR1 as GTSNPN and CDR2 as SVGIG (reference sequence). The CDR3 totals 14 residues. CDR3 in amino acids: CAWSVWGGHQPQYF. CDR3 DNA, as far as it was read: TGTGCCTGGAGTGTTTGGGGGGGCCATCAGCCG.

As for this clone: The read terminates 3 residues ahead of where the CDR3 ends, so the germline J gene completes it. The J gene is TRBJ1-2, the V gene TRBV15, with D possibly matching TRBD1 (5 bases). Between the trimmed V and J ends, which lost 0 bases and 3 bases, there was a span of 14 bases. The CDR3 has 16 amino acids. Germline CDR1 reads LNHNV; CDR2 reads YYDKDF (reference sequence). The CDR3 reads CATSREGLSLDYGYTF. CDR3 DNA (partial): TGTGCCACCAGCAGAGAGGGACTCTCCCTCGACTATGGC.

Note on this clone: The read halts 3 residues ahead of the CDR3 end, with the missing end drawn from the germline J gene. The chain recombines TRBV18 with TRBJ1-2; D is uncertain. Looked up from germline, CDR1 is KGHSH and CDR2 is LQKENI. The CDR3 extends over 13 amino acids. The sequenced part of the CDR3 DNA is TGTGCCAGCTCACCTCCTATTACAGATACC. Translation: CASSPPITDT. The full-length CDR3 reads as CASSPPITDTYTF.

Comment on this clone: The sequenced fragment ends 3 residues before the CDR3 boundary, so the rest is inferred from the germline J gene. The chain recombines TRBV7-2 with TRBJ2-3; 8 bases are a match to TRBD1. Germline CDR1 is SGHTA and CDR2 is FQGNSA. CDR3 length: 16 amino acids. CDR3 bases read: TGTGCCAGCAGCTTAGCCCTGGACAGGGTCCAAGAGACG. Translation: CASSLALDRVQET. The entire CDR3 is CASSLALDRVQETQYF.

With respect to this clone: Read data end 3 residues before the CDR3 end; the end is taken from the germline J gene. This sequence joins TRBV28 and TRBJ2-7, with 10 bases lining up with TRBD1. The CDR3 loop spans 13 amino acids. The germline gives CDR1 MDHEN, CDR2 SYDVKM. Trimming took 6 bases from V and 3 from J; bases not matched to a gene: 2. The sequenced CDR3 bases are TGTGCCAGCAGGGGGACAGGGGTCTACGAG. Its translation: CASRGTGVYE. The whole CDR3 protein reads CASRGTGVYEQYF.

Notes on this clone: Sequencing ends 3 residues short of the CDR3 end; the germline J gene provides the rest. The chain links TRBV9 to TRBJ2-3, with D possibly TRBD2 on 5 matching bases. CDR1 is SGDLS and CDR2 is YYNGEE in the germline V gene. The CDR3 runs to 16 residues. The V end lost 5 bases, the J end lost 2 bases, and 18 bases lay between the germline ends. The CDR3 bases that were read are TGTGCCAGCAGTTTAGGGAGCGGAGGATACACAGATACG. It yields the protein CASSLGSGGYTDT. The complete CDR3 reads CASSLGSGGYTDTQYF.

On this clone: With the read ending 3 residues before the CDR3 end, the germline J gene is used to fill in that end. J is TRBJ2-1 and V is TRBV5-1; perhaps TRBD1 as D (6 bases). V lost 1 base to trimming and J lost 6 bases, with 11 bases between them. CDR3 length: 14 residues. Germline CDR1 SGHRS, CDR2 YFSETQ. CDR3 amino acids: CASSLNRDSNEQFF. CDR3 DNA (partial): TGCGCCAGCAGCTTGAACAGGGATAGCAATGAG. Combining the CDR3 with reference TRBV5-1 and TRBJ2-1 gives the whole variable domain KAGVTQTPRYLIKTRGQQVTLSCSPISGHRSVSWYQQTPGQGLQFLFEYFSETQRNKGNFPGRFSGRQFSNSRSEMNVSTLELGDSALYLCASSLNRDSNEQFFGPGTRLTVL.

Remarks on this clone: The CDR3 end lies 3 residues beyond the end of the read and is filled in from the germline J gene. The chain couples TRBV6-1 to TRBJ1-4, with D unresolved. V was cut by 0 bases and J by 7 bases, with 12 bases left in between. Germline V lookup: CDR1 MNHNS, CDR2 SASEGT. The CDR3 loop spans 15 amino acids. CDR3 DNA, as far as it was read: TGTGCCAGCAGTGAAGCGCCCTTGGCAGTTGAAAAA. Protein: CASSEAPLAVEK. The whole CDR3 is CASSEAPLAVEKLFF.

The CDR3 loop is CASTPLSGQETQYF. CDR3 DNA, as far as it was read: TGTGCCAGCACCCCGCTTTCAGGCCAAGAGACC. The V and J genes are TRBV7-2 and TRBJ2-5, with no clear D. The read stops 3 residues short of the end of the CDR3; the missing end is completed from the germline J gene. The ends were cut back, 7 bases at V and 1 base at J, with 13 bases in the middle. CDR3 length: 14 amino acids. Germline V lookup: CDR1 SGHTA, CDR2 FQGNSA.

Notes on this clone: The read terminates 3 residues ahead of where the CDR3 ends, so the germline J gene completes it. The chain joins TRBV6-2 or TRBV6-3 to TRBJ2-1, with 10 bases that match TRBD2. The CDR3 runs 15 residues. J gave up 3 bases and V 6 bases, and 5 bases lay outside the gene matches. CDR1 is MNHEY, CDR2 SVGEGT, per germline. The DNA read from the CDR3 is TGTGCCAGCAGGCCAGCTAGCGGGAGCTACAATGAG. Encoded protein: CASRPASGSYNE. From start to end, the CDR3 is CASRPASGSYNEQFF.

With respect to this clone: The sequenced fragment ends 3 residues before the CDR3 boundary, so the rest is inferred from the germline J gene. The V call is TRBV27, the J call TRBJ2-7; D perhaps matches TRBD1 (5 bases). CDR1 is MNHEY and CDR2 is SMNVEV in the germline V gene (reference sequence). This CDR3 is 15 amino acids long. Trimming took off 0 bases at V and 2 bases at J, with 11 bases between the two ends. Incomplete CDR3 DNA: TGTGCCAGCAGTTTATCGATAGGACAACCCTACGAG. It translates to CASSLSIGQPYE. The full CDR3 protein is CASSLSIGQPYEQYF.

For this clone: Coverage ceases 3 residues before the CDR3 finishes, and the germline J gene fills in the end. The chain joins TRBV29-1 to TRBJ2-2; 7 nucleotides line up with TRBD1. The CDR3 totals 12 residues. The trim removed 7 bases at V and 6 bases at J, leaving 5 bases unmatched. Germline assignment: CDR1 SQVTM and CDR2 ANQGSEA. The CDR3 reads CSALGQPGELFF. The sequenced part of the CDR3 DNA is TGCAGCGCCCTGGGACAGCCCGGGGAG.

Concerning this clone: The CDR3 end falls 3 residues outside the read, so it is completed with the germline J gene. The chain carries TRBV9 and TRBJ2-7, with 8 bases identical to TRBD2. The CDR3 covers 15 residues. The V gene end was trimmed by 4 bases and the J gene end by 2 bases; junction bases not matched to a gene: 8. Germline assignment: CDR1 SGDLS and CDR2 YYNGEE. The CDR3 reads CASSPGSGSPYEQYF. CDR3 DNA, as far as it was read: TGTGCCAGCAGCCCCGGGAGCGGGAGTCCCTACGAG.

A word on this clone: Read sequence stops 3 residues before the CDR3 end, and the germline J gene provides the missing end. This sequence joins TRBV18 and TRBJ1-2; no reliable D call. This CDR3 contains 13 residues. CDR1 is KGHSH and CDR2 is LQKENI in the germline V gene. The CDR3 reads CASSPLRHNDYTF. The CDR3 DNA, read in part, is TGTGCCAGCTCACCACTGCGGCACAATGAC.

As for this clone: The read finishes 3 residues shy of the CDR3 end, and the germline J gene is used to complete it. The chain couples TRBV7-9 to TRBJ1-1; TRBD1 aligns across 8 bases. This CDR3 region has 14 residues. Germline loops: CDR1 SEHNR, CDR2 FQNEAQ (reference sequence). The V segment lost 1 base and the J segment 7 bases; nucleotides outside the gene matches: 5. The CDR3 loop reads CASSLVGQENEAFF. The sequenced CDR3 bases are TGTGCCAGCAGCTTAGTGGGACAGGAGAATGAA.

With regard to this clone: The DNA ends 3 residues before the CDR3 does, and the rest of the CDR3 is filled in from the germline J gene. V gene TRBV18 combines with J gene TRBJ1-1, with 7 bases aligning to TRBD1. CDR3 length equals 14 residues. Germline V gives CDR1 KGHSH, CDR2 LQKENI. Trimming cost V 7 bases and J 7 bases; bases outside gene matches: 12. The CDR3 is CASLSDRAIGEAFF. Incomplete CDR3 DNA: TGTGCCAGCTTATCCGACAGGGCCATCGGTGAA.

About this clone itself: The read ends 3 residues shy of where the CDR3 ends; the end is completed using the germline J gene. The chain links TRBV19 to TRBJ1-1; D may be TRBD1 (5 bases). Germline V gene data show CDR1 as LNHDA and CDR2 as SQIVND (reference sequence). The CDR3 runs 13 residues. V gave up 6 bases and J gave up 1 base, with 9 bases separating them. The CDR3 bases that were read are TGTGCCAGTAGCCTCAGGGCGAACACTGAA. This translates into CASSLRANTE. The entire CDR3 sequence reads CASSLRANTEAFF. Complete variable domain (other parts from reference TRBV19 and TRBJ1-1): DGGITQSPKYLFRKEGQNVTLSCEQNLNHDAMYWYRQDPGQGLRLIYYSQIVNDFQKGDIAEGYSVSREKKESFPLTVTSAQKNPTAFYLCASSLRANTEAFFGQGTRLTVV.

In the case of this clone: A read error may account for a junction end that differs from germline. The read gets to within 3 residues of the CDR3 end, and the germline J gene fills in the rest. The V call is TRBV4-2, the J call TRBJ1-4; the D gene is possibly TRBD1 (6 bases). Germline V gene sequence: CDR1 LGHNA, CDR2 YNFKEQ. The CDR3 totals 14 residues. Here the CDR3 reads CASSQGQSNEKLFF. The CDR3 DNA, read in part, is TGCGCCAGCAGCCAGGGACAAAGTAATGAAAAA.

About this clone: The CDR3 goes on 3 residues after the read ends, and that part is filled in from the germline J gene. The chain employs TRBV6-2 or TRBV6-3 and TRBJ2-3; 12 bases fit TRBD2. The V gene end was trimmed by 1 base and the J gene end by 1 base; junction bases not matched to a gene: 3. Germline V gene lookup returns CDR1 MNHEY and CDR2 SVGEGT. The CDR3 runs to 17 residues. The sequenced part of the CDR3 DNA is TGTGCCAGCAGTTACTACCGGACTAGCGGGGGCACAGATACG. Its protein product is CASSYYRTSGGTDT. The CDR3 reads in full as CASSYYRTSGGTDTQYF.

In regard to this clone: The read stops 3 residues short of the end of the CDR3; the missing end is completed from the germline J gene. The chain uses TRBV6-2 or TRBV6-3 and TRBJ2-4; a weak D match, TRBD1 (6 bases). The germline CDR1 and CDR2 sequences are MNHEY and SVGEGT. V shed 9 bases and J shed 0 bases, with 18 bases lying between them. The CDR3 extends over 16 amino acids. The sequenced part of the CDR3 DNA is TGTGCCAGGACCCACAGGGAAGAGGTAGCCAAAAACATT. Its translation: CARTHREEVAKNI. The CDR3 in full is CARTHREEVAKNIQYF.

CDR3 DNA, as far as it was read: TGTGCCATCAGTGAGTCCGACAGGGGGCTAGGAGGCACTGAA. Its translation is CAISESDRGLGGTE. The CDR3 in its entirety is CAISESDRGLGGTEAFF. This sequence joins TRBV10-3 and TRBJ1-1, with 10 bases that match TRBD1. The observed sequence ends 3 residues before the CDR3 terminus, with the missing tail filled in from the germline J gene. The CDR3 length is 17 residues. The trim removed 0 bases at V and 4 bases at J, leaving 8 bases unmatched. Per germline, CDR1 ENHRY and CDR2 SYGVKD.

As regards this clone: The read ends 3 residues before the CDR3 terminus; that terminus is restored from the germline J gene. V usage is TRBV20-1 and J usage is TRBJ2-3, with D perhaps matching TRBD2 (6 bases). The CDR3 spans 14 residues. CDR1 and CDR2 (germline): DFQATT, SNEGSKA (reference sequence). The sequenced CDR3 bases are TGCAGTGCGGCGGGGTCGGCGTTACAAGAGACG. It translates to CSAAGSALQET. The complete CDR3 protein is CSAAGSALQETQYF.

The CDR3 loop is CASSLDSGQGSGKLFF. CDR3 bases read: TGTGCCAGCAGCTTGGACTCCGGACAGGGCTCCGGGAAA. V and J are TRBV5-4 and TRBJ1-4; the match to TRBD1 covers 8 bases. The read terminates 3 residues ahead of where the CDR3 ends, so the germline J gene completes it. The CDR3 loop spans 16 amino acids. Germline CDR1 and CDR2: SGHNT and YYREEE (reference sequence).

Notes on this clone: The read ends 3 residues early relative to the CDR3; the germline J gene fills the gap. The gene calls are TRBV4-1 and TRBJ2-7; 9 bases match TRBD1. The trim removed 2 bases at V and 2 bases at J, leaving 4 bases unmatched. The CDR3 runs 15 residues. Looked up from germline, CDR1 is MGHRA and CDR2 is YSYEKL. The sequenced CDR3 bases are TGCGCCAGCAGCCAACTTCGGACAGGGGCCTACGAG. Residues: CASSQLRTGAYE. The CDR3 in full is CASSQLRTGAYEQYF.

Details on this clone: The sequenced fragment ends 3 residues before the CDR3 boundary, so the rest is inferred from the germline J gene. The V gene is TRBV20-1, the J gene TRBJ2-1; no firm D call. Trimming shortened V by 0 bases and J by 9 bases, and 6 bases separated the two germline ends. Germline-derived CDR1 and CDR2 are DFQATT and SNEGSKA (reference sequence). This CDR3 comprises 11 residues. CDR3 DNA (partial): TGCAGTGCTAGAGAGCAGGCTGAG. This encodes CSAREQAE. The CDR3, in full, reads CSAREQAEQFF.